This T cell receptor (beta chain) was captured in a study of control samples from healthy donors and cancer patients. The repertoire was sequenced with immunoSEQ multiplex PCR; TCRdb's copy has only in-frame clones and lacks some. The data hold about 130,000 clones, with about 88% observed a single time. V was trimmed by 3 bases and J by 4 bases, leaving 12 bases between them. From germline, CDR1 is SGHAT and CDR2 FQNNGV. The CDR3 is 14 amino acids. The sequencing input was blood. J is TRBJ2-5 and V is TRBV11-2; possibly TRBD2 for D (5 bases). The sequence was obtained from a man aged 45-65 years in good health. CDR3 loop: CASSLGGGGETQYF. DNA for the CDR3: TGTGCCAGCAGCTTGGGCGGAGGAGGAGAGACCCAGTACTTC.